The 25 T cell receptor beta chains below come from one sample, sequenced in a study of siplizumab effects on memory and regulatory T cells. Data came from immunoSEQ multiplex PCR; TCRdb stores just in-frame clones and leaves some out. The table records approximately 100,000 clones, about 93% of them present only once. The source material was Tregs sorted from blood. The receptor source for this set is a human donor in good health.

The rearrangement links TRBV28 to TRBJ2-3; D unresolved. The germline gives CDR1 MDHEN, CDR2 SYDVKM. V dropped 6 bases and J dropped 0 bases, with 16 bases sitting between them. The CDR3 totals 16 residues. CDR3 sequence (DNA): TGTGCCAGCAGCCTAGTCGTTCACGGGAGCACAGATACGCAGTATTTT. Translation: CASSLVVHGSTDTQYF.

The chain has TRBV6-1 and TRBJ2-6; 10 nucleotides agree with TRBD2. This CDR3 contains 18 residues. Germline lookup yields CDR1 MNHNS and CDR2 SASEGT. Trimming cost V 0 bases and J 4 bases; bases outside gene matches: 6. Written as DNA, the CDR3 is TGTGCCAGCAGTGAAGCATGGCTAGCGGGAGCAGGGGCCAACGTCCTGACTTTC. Protein product: CASSEAWLAGAGANVLTF.

V usage is TRBV5-1 and J usage is TRBJ2-5; the match to TRBD2 covers 13 bases. With V trimmed by 4 bases and J by 1 base, 10 bases remained unmatched. Per the germline V gene, CDR1 is SGHRS and CDR2 is YFSETQ. The CDR3 length is 18 residues. DNA for the CDR3: TGCGCCAGCAGCAACCGCCCAGGACTAGCGGGAGTCCAAGAGACCCAGTACTTC. Its translation: CASSNRPGLAGVQETQYF.

The chain uses TRBV5-1 and TRBJ2-3; D gene uncertain. Germline V lookup: CDR1 SGHRS, CDR2 YFSETQ. V shed 5 bases and J shed 6 bases, with 13 bases lying between them. The CDR3 is 13 residues long. The CDR3, as DNA: TGCGCCAGCAGGGCCTCCTTGGTCGATACGCAGTATTTT. Translated: CASRASLVDTQYF.

V is TRBV5-5 and J is TRBJ2-5; the match to TRBD2 covers 9 bases. Germline V gene sequence: CDR1 SGHKS, CDR2 YYEKEE (reference sequence). J lost 2 bases, V lost 0 bases, and 2 bases had no gene match. The CDR3 consists of 15 residues. CDR3 region: CASSLVTSGQETQYF. The CDR3 DNA follows: TGTGCCAGCAGCTTGGTGACTAGCGGACAAGAGACCCAGTACTTC. The variable domain in full, with the rest retrieved from reference TRBV5-5 and TRBJ2-5, is DAGVTQSPTHLIKTRGQQVTLRCSPISGHKSVSWYQQVLGQGPQFIFQYYEKEERGRGNFPDRFSARQFPNYSSELNVNALLLGDSALYLCASSLVTSGQETQYFGPGTRLLVL.

CDR3 nucleotides: TGTGCCAGCAGCTTAGCCCTTGTGAACACTGAAGCTTTCTTT. Translation: CASSLALVNTEAFF. V and J are TRBV11-2 and TRBJ1-1; D call uncertain. Germline assignment: CDR1 SGHAT and CDR2 FQNNGV. The CDR3 extends over 14 amino acids. Trimming pared 1 base from V and 0 bases from J, leaving 6 bases between.

The J gene is TRBJ2-1, the V gene TRBV11-3; D gene unclear. The CDR3 is made up of 12 amino acids. V dropped 5 bases and J dropped 8 bases, with 10 bases sitting between them. The germline CDR1 and CDR2 sequences are SGHNT and YENEEA. CDR3 sequence reads: CASSLQVDEQFF. DNA of the CDR3: TGTGCCAGCAGCCTCCAGGTAGATGAGCAGTTCTTC.

The chain employs TRBV5-1 and TRBJ2-7; D gene ambiguous. V gave up 0 bases and J gave up 6 bases, with 7 bases separating them. The germline gives CDR1 SGHRS, CDR2 YFSETQ. The CDR3 is 12 amino acids. DNA of the CDR3: TGCGCCAGCAGCTTGGGGGTTAGCGAGCAGTACTTC. Its protein product is CASSLGVSEQYF.

This chain uses TRBV2 with TRBJ2-7; 7 positions match TRBD2. The length of the CDR3 is 13 residues. Trimming at V came to 6 bases and at J to 5 bases, leaving 7 bases not matched to a gene. Per the germline V gene, CDR1 is SNHLY and CDR2 is FYNNEI. The CDR3, as DNA: TGTGCCAGCAGGGGATGGGGAGGGGACGAGCAGTACTTC. Its protein product is CASRGWGGDEQYF.

This sequence joins TRBV28 and TRBJ1-5, with TRBD1 matching 8 bases. J lost 0 bases, V lost 7 bases, and 17 bases had no gene match. Germline V lookup: CDR1 MDHEN, CDR2 SYDVKM. The CDR3 loop spans 19 amino acids. This CDR3 reads CASTEFRGLLRDSNQPQHF. The CDR3 DNA is TGTGCCAGCACCGAATTCAGGGGGCTCCTACGCGATAGCAATCAGCCCCAGCATTTT.

This clone occurred a few times. V and J are TRBV18 and TRBJ2-3, with D unresolved. Germline assignment: CDR1 KGHSH and CDR2 LQKENI. The CDR3 runs 14 residues. V was clipped by 3 bases and J by 4 bases, with 11 bases between them. The CDR3 loop is CASSPSLYPDTQYF. The CDR3 bases are TGTGCCAGCTCACCTTCCCTTTACCCAGATACGCAGTATTTT.

This chain links TRBV15 with TRBJ2-5, with a tentative D call TRBD1 (5 bases). Germline-derived CDR1 and CDR2 are LNHNV and YYDKDF (reference sequence). V was pared by 0 bases and J by 3 bases, with 11 bases between. The CDR3 totals 15 residues. The CDR3 sequence is CATSRDILDKETQYF. DNA of the CDR3: TGTGCCACCAGCAGAGATATATTGGACAAAGAGACCCAGTACTTC.

This clone was recorded only once. The chain employs TRBV7-9 and TRBJ2-7, with D perhaps matching TRBD1 (6 bases). The CDR3 consists of 19 residues. V was clipped by 5 bases and J by 1 base, with 27 bases between them. Germline-derived CDR1 and CDR2 are SEHNR and FQNEAQ (reference sequence). CDR3 in amino acids: CASSRKPSGTRTLSYEQYF. The CDR3 nucleotides read TGTGCCAGCAGCCGTAAACCGTCTGGGACAAGGACCTTATCCTACGAGCAGTACTTC.

This clone was seen a single time. This chain uses TRBV2 with TRBJ2-7; D remains ambiguous. V was trimmed by 7 bases and J by 6 bases, leaving 13 bases between them. The CDR3 runs to 12 residues. Looked up from germline, CDR1 is SNHLY and CDR2 is FYNNEI. The CDR3 coding sequence is TGTGCCAGCACTTACCCCTCCGCCGAGCAGTACTTC. Amino acids: CASTYPSAEQYF. Drawing the rest from reference TRBV2 and TRBJ2-7, the complete variable domain is EPEVTQTPSHQVTQMGQEVILRCVPISNHLYFYWYRQILGQKVEFLVSFYNNEISEKSEIFDDQFSVERPDGSNFTLKIRSTKLEDSAMYFCASTYPSAEQYFGPGTRLTVT.

J is TRBJ2-3 and V is TRBV9; D perhaps matches TRBD1 (5 bases). The V end was cut by 0 bases, the J end by 0 bases, with 11 bases between. Germline V CDR1 and CDR2: SGDLS, YYNGEE. This CDR3 is built from 16 residues. The CDR3 region has the DNA TGTGCCAGCAGCGTAGTATCGGCAGGGAGCACAGATACGCAGTATTTT. Its protein is CASSVVSAGSTDTQYF. The full variable domain, completed using reference TRBV9 and TRBJ2-3, is DSGVTQTPKHLITATGQRVTLRCSPRSGDLSVYWYQQSLDQGLQFLIQYYNGEERAKGNILERFSAQQFPDLHSELNLSSLELGDSALYFCASSVVSAGSTDTQYFGPGTRLTVL.

This rearrangement joins TRBV6-1 to TRBJ1-5, with unresolved D. With 6 bases removed from V and 5 bases from J, the gap between germline ends came to 8 bases. Germline CDR1 MNHNS, CDR2 SASEGT. This CDR3 comprises 12 residues. CDR3 nucleotide sequence: TGTGCCAGCAGGACGGGGTATCAGCCCCAGCATTTT. Translation gives CASRTGYQPQHF.

The gene calls are TRBV9 and TRBJ1-2; the match to TRBD1 covers 8 bases. V shed 4 bases, J shed 4 bases, and the junction held 6 bases outside the gene matches. In germline, CDR1 is SGDLS, CDR2 YYNGEE. The CDR3 is 14 amino acids. The CDR3: CASSSSGTGYGYTF. CDR3 coding DNA: TGTGCCAGCAGCAGTTCCGGGACAGGCTATGGCTACACCTTC. The whole variable domain, filled in from reference TRBV9 and TRBJ1-2, reads DSGVTQTPKHLITATGQRVTLRCSPRSGDLSVYWYQQSLDQGLQFLIQYYNGEERAKGNILERFSAQQFPDLHSELNLSSLELGDSALYFCASSSSGTGYGYTFGSGTRLTVV.

This clone has only one observation. At one end, the junction sequence differs from germline, possibly due to a read error. V gene TRBV11-3 combines with J gene TRBJ2-7; D could derive from TRBD1 or TRBD2 (5 bases each). The CDR3 loop spans 11 amino acids. CDR1 is SGHNT and CDR2 is YENEEA in the germline V gene. The CDR3 DNA reads as TGTGCCAGCAGCCCCATAGGGGAGCGGTACTTC. This codes for CASSPIGERYF.

The J gene is TRBJ1-1, the V gene TRBV5-8; the D is unclear. Trimming removed 4 bases at V and 6 bases at J, with 13 bases between. From germline, CDR1 is SGHTS and CDR2 YDEGEE. This CDR3 spans 13 amino acids. The DNA of the CDR3 is TGTGCCAGCAGCCGGACGTGGAATGCTGAAGCTTTCTTT. As protein: CASSRTWNAEAFF.

The chain is built from TRBV7-7 and TRBJ1-1; D is uncertain. Germline V gene lookup returns CDR1 SSHAT and CDR2 FNYEAQ (reference sequence). This CDR3 comprises 13 residues. Trimming removed 5 bases at V and 0 bases at J, with 7 bases between. CDR3: CASSQFMNTEAFF. In nucleotides, the CDR3 is TGTGCCAGCAGCCAGTTCATGAACACTGAAGCTTTCTTT.

This clone was seen a single time. V usage is TRBV2 and J usage is TRBJ1-1; maybe TRBD1 (5 bases). The CDR3 spans 14 residues. V lost 4 bases and J lost 4, with 13 bases in between. From germline, CDR1 is SNHLY and CDR2 FYNNEI. CDR3: CASSGGHPGTEAFF. The CDR3 DNA reads as TGTGCCAGCAGTGGTGGACATCCGGGCACTGAAGCTTTCTTT.

The genes are TRBV25-1 and TRBJ1-2, with D perhaps TRBD1 (6 bases). The CDR3 is 13 amino acids. CDR1 and CDR2 (germline): MGHDK, SYGVNS. V was clipped by 1 base and J by 4 bases, with 7 bases between them. This CDR3 is CASSEWGRYGYTF. CDR3 sequence (DNA): TGTGCCAGCAGTGAATGGGGGCGCTATGGCTACACCTTC.

Only one count was recorded for this clone. This chain connects TRBV30 to TRBJ1-6; D unclear. CDR3 length: 12 residues. V was trimmed by 3 bases and J by 9 bases, leaving 9 bases between them. Germline assignment: CDR1 GTSNPN and CDR2 SVGIG (reference sequence). CDR3 protein: CAWSRLGSPLHF. The DNA for the CDR3 is TGTGCCTGGAGCCGGCTAGGTTCACCCCTCCACTTT.

The J gene is TRBJ2-7, the V gene TRBV7-9, with a possible D match to TRBD2 (6 bases). The CDR3 is 15 residues long. CDR1 and CDR2 (germline): SEHNR, FQNEAQ (reference sequence). The V end was cut by 3 bases, the J end by 4 bases, with 16 bases between. CDR3 in amino acids: CASSFWAGRSYEQYF. The CDR3 bases are TGTGCCAGCAGCTTTTGGGCAGGGAGGTCATACGAGCAGTACTTC.

The chain links TRBV7-8 to TRBJ1-1, with D maybe TRBD1 (5 bases). Germline V gene lookup returns CDR1 SGHVS and CDR2 FQNEAQ. The V end lost 0 bases, the J end lost 4 bases, and 9 bases lay between the germline ends. The CDR3 is made up of 14 amino acids. The CDR3 loop reads CASSLARGSTEAFF. The CDR3, as DNA: TGTGCCAGCAGCTTAGCAAGGGGTTCCACTGAAGCTTTCTTT.